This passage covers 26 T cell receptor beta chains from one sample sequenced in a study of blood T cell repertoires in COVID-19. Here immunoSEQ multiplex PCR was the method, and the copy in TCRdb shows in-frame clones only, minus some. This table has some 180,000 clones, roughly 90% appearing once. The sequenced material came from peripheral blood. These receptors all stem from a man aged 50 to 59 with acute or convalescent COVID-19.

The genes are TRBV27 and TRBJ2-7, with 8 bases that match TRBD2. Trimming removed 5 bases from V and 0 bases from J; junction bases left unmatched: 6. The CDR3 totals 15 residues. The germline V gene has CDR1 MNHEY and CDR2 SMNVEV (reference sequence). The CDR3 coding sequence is TGTGCCAGCAGTCTCGGGCGGGAGGTCTCCTACGAGCAGTACTTC. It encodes CASSLGREVSYEQYF.

DNA of the CDR3: TGTGCCAGCAGCCAGGGGGATGCGGACCAAGAGACCCAGTACTTC. Translation: CASSQGDADQETQYF. The chain is built from TRBV6-1 and TRBJ2-5; 7 bases match TRBD1. Trimming at V came to 6 bases and at J to 0 bases, leaving 7 bases not matched to a gene. CDR1 is MNHNS, CDR2 SASEGT, per germline. There are 15 residues in the CDR3.

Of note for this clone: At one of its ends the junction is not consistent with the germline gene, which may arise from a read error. For the CDR3, the DNA is TGTGCCAGCAGTTTAGCGCTAGCGGGGGGGCTGGTCTTC. Its protein is CASSLALAGGLVF. This chain connects TRBV12-3 or TRBV12-4 to TRBJ2-1; 12 nucleotides line up with TRBD2. The CDR3 is 13 residues long.

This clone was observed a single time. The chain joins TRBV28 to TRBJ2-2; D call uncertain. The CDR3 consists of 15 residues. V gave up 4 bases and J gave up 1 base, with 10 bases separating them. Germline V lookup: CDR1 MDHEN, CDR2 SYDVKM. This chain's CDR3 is CASSSVELNTGELFF. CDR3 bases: TGTGCCAGCAGTTCCGTCGAGCTGAACACCGGGGAGCTGTTTTTT.

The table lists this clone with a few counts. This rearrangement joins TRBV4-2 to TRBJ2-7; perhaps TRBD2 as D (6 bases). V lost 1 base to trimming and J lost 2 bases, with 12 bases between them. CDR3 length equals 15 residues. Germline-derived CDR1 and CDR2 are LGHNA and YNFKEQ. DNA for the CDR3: TGTGCCAGCAGCCAAGTAGCGGAGCAGACCTACGAGCAGTACTTC. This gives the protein CASSQVAEQTYEQYF.

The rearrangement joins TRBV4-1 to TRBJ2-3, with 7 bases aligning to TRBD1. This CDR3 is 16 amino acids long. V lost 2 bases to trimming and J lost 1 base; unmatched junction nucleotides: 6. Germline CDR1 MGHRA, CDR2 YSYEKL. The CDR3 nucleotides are TGCGCCAGCAGCCAATTAGGACAGGATCGCACAGATACGCAGTATTTT. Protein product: CASSQLGQDRTDTQYF.

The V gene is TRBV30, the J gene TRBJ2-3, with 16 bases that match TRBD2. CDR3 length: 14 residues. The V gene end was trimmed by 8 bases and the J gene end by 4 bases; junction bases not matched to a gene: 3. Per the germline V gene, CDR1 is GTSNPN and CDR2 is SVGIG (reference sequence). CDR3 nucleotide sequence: TGTGCCGGGACTAGCGGGAGGGCCGCAGATACGCAGTATTTT. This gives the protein CAGTSGRAADTQYF.

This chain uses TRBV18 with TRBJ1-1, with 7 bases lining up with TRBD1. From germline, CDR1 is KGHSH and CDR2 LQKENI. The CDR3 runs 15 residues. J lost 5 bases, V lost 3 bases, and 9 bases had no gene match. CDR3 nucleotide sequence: TGTGCCAGCTCACCGCCGGACAGGCTGAGGACTGAAGCTTTCTTT. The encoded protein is CASSPPDRLRTEAFF.

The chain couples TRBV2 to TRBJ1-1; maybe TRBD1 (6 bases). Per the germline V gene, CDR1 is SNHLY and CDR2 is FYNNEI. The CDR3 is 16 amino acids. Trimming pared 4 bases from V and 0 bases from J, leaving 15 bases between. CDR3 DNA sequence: TGTGCCAGCAGTGGGACAGAGAGGTACATGAACACTGAAGCTTTCTTT. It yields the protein CASSGTERYMNTEAFF.

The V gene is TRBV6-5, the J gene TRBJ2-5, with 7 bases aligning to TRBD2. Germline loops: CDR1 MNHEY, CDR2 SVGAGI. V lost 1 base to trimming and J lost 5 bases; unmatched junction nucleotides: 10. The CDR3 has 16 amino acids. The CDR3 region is CASSYFSRGRSETQYF. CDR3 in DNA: TGTGCCAGCAGTTACTTTTCGCGCGGGAGATCCGAGACCCAGTACTTC.

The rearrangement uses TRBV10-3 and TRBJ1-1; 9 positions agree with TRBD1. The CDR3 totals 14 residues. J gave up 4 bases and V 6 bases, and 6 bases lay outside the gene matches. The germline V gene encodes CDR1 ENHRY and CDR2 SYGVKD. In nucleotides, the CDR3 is TGTGCCATCAGGGGACAGGGAGACGGCACTGAAGCTTTCTTT. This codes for CAIRGQGDGTEAFF.

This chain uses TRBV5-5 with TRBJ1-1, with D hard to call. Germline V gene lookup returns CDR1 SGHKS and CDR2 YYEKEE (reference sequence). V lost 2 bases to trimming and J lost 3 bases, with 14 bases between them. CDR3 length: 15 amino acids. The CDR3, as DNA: TGTGCCAGCAGCTTTATCCCTACGAGGGACACTGAAGCTTTCTTT. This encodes CASSFIPTRDTEAFF. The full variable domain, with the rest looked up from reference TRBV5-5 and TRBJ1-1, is DAGVTQSPTHLIKTRGQQVTLRCSPISGHKSVSWYQQVLGQGPQFIFQYYEKEERGRGNFPDRFSARQFPNYSSELNVNALLLGDSALYLCASSFIPTRDTEAFFGQGTRLTVV.

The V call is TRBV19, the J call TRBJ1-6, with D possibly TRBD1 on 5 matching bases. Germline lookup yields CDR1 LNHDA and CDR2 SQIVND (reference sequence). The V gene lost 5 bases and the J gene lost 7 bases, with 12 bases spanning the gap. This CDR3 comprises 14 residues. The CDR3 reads CASSLDTINSPLHF. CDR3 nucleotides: TGTGCCAGTAGTCTGGACACGATCAATTCACCCCTCCACTTT.

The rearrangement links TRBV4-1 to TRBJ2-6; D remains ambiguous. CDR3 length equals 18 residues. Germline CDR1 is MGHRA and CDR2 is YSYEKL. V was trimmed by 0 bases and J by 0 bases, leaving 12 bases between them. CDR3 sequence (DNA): TGCGCCAGCAGCCAAGACGGGTCGGCGAGCTCTGGGGCCAACGTCCTGACTTTC. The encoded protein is CASSQDGSASSGANVLTF.

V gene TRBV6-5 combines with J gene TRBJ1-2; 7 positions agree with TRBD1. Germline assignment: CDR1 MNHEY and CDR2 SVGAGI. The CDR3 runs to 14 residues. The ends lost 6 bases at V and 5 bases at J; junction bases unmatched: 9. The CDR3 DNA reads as TGTGCCAGCAGGATCTCGGGACAGAATTATGGCTACACCTTC. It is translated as CASRISGQNYGYTF.

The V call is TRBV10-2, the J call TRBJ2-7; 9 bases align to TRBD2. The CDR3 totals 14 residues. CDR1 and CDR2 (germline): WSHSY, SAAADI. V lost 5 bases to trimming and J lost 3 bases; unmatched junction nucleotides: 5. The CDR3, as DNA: TGCGCCAGCAGTTCACTAGCGGGCGTCTACGAGCAGTACTTC. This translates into CASSSLAGVYEQYF.

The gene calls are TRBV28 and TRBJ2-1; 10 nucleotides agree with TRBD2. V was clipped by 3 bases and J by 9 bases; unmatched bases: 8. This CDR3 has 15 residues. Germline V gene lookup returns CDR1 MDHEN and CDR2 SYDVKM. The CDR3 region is CASSLASGSFSEQFF. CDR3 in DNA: TGTGCCAGCAGTTTGGCTAGCGGGAGTTTCAGTGAGCAGTTCTTC.

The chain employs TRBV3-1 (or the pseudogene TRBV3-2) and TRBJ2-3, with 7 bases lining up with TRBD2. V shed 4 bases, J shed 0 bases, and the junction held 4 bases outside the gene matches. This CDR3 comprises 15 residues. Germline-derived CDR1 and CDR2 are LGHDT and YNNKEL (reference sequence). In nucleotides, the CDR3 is TGTGCCAGCAGCCTACGAGCGGGGAGCACAGATACGCAGTATTTT. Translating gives CASSLRAGSTDTQYF.

The CDR3 nucleotides read TGTGCCAGCAGCTTATTGGTGACTAGCGGGAGGGCCGTAGAGACCCAGTACTTC. This encodes CASSLLVTSGRAVETQYF. The chain combines TRBV7-9 with TRBJ2-5; 14 bases fit TRBD2. The CDR3 is 18 amino acids. Per germline, CDR1 SEHNR and CDR2 FQNEAQ (reference sequence). Trimming at V came to 2 bases and at J to 4 bases, leaving 9 bases not matched to a gene.

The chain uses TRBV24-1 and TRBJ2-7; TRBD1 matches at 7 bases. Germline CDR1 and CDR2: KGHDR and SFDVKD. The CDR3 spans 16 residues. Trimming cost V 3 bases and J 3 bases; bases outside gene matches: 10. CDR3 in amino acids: CATSDLLGGTVYEQYV. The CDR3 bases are TGTGCCACCAGTGATCTACTAGGGGGCACGGTCTACGAGCAGTACGTC.

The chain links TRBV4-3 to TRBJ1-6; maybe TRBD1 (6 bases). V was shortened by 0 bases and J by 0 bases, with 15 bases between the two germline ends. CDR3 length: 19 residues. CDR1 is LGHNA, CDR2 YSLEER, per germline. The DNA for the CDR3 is TGCGCCAGCAGCCAAGATTCCGGGGGGGGCAACTCCTATAATTCACCCCTCCACTTT. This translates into CASSQDSGGGNSYNSPLHF.

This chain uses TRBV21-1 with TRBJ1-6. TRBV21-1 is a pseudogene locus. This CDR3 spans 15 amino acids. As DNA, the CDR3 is TGTGCCAGCTTGTTGAGGGATAGGAATTCAGACCCCCTCCACTTT. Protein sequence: CASLLRDRNSDPLHF.

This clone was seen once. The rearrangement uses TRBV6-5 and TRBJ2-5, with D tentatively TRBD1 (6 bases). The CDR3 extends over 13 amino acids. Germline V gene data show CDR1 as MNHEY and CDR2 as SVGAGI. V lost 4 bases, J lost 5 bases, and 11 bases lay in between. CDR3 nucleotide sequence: TGTGCCAGCAGTTTACAGGGCTGGGAGACCCAGTACTTC. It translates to CASSLQGWETQYF.

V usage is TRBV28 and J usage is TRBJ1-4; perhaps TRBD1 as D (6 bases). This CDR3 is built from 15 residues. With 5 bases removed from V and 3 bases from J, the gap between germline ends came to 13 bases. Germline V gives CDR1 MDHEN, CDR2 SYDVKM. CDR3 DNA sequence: TGTGCCAGCAGTCCCCGGACAGTCCCTAATGAAAAACTGTTTTTT. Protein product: CASSPRTVPNEKLFF.

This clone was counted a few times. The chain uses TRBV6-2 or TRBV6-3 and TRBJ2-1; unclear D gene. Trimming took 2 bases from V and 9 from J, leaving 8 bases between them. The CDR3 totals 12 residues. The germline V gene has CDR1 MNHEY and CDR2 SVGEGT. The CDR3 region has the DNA TGTGCCAGCAGTTACAGCATACGTGAGCAGTTCTTC. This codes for CASSYSIREQFF.

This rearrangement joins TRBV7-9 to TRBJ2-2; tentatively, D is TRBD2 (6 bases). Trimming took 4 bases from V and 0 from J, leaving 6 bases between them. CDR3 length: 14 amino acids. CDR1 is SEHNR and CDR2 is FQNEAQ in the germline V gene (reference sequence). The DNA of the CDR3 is TGTGCCAGCAGCTGGGAGGCGAACACCGGGGAGCTGTTTTTT. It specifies CASSWEANTGELFF.